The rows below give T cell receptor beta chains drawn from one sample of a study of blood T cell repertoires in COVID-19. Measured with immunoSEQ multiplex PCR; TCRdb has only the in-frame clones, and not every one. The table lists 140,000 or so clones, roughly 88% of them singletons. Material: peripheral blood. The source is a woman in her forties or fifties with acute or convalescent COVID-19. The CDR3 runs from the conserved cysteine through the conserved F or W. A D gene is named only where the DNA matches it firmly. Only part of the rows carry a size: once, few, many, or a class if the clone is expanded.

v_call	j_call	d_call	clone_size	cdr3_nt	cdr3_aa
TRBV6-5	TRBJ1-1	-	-	TGTGCCAGCAGTTCCGGGGGTAGCACTGAAGCTTTCTTT	CASSSGGSTEAFF
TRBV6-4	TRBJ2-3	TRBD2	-	TGTGCCAGCAGTACAGCGGGGGCCACAGATACGCAGTATTTT	CASSTAGATDTQYF
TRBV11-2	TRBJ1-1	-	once	TGTGCCAGCAGCTTAGACGGAGAAACTGAAGCTTTCTTT	CASSLDGETEAFF
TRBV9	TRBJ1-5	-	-	TGTGCCAGCAGCCCCCGGACAGTCAATCAGCCCCAGCATTTT	CASSPRTVNQPQHF
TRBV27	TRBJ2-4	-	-	TGTGCCACCAAAGACAATCCCTCGTCGTTCGGCAAAAACATTCAGTACTTC	CATKDNPSSFGKNIQYF
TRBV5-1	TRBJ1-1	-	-	TGCGCCAGCAGCTTGGCAGGGTCCAGGACTGAAGCTTTCTTT	CASSLAGSRTEAFF
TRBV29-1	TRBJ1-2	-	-	TGCAGCGTTGAAGAGCGGGGGTCTATCTATGGCTACACCTTC	CSVEERGSIYGYTF
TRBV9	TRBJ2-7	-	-	TGTGCCAGCAGCGTAACAGGGGGAGGGACCTACGAGCAGTACTTC	CASSVTGGGTYEQYF
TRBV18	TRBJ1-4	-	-	TGTGCCAGCTCACCGGAGGGTCGGGAAAAACTGTTTTTT	CASSPEGREKLFF
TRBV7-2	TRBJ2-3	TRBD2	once	TGTGCCAGCAGGGACCTCGCGGGACTAGCGGGATTCTTCGGGGAGTATTTT	CASRDLAGLAGFFGEYF
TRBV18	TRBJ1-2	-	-	TGTGCCAGCTCACCATTACCACACGCTAACTATGGCTACACCTTC	CASSPLPHANYGYTF
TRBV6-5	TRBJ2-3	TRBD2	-	TGTGCCAGCAGTTCTGGCGGGGGGGTCACAGATACGCAGTATTTT	CASSSGGGVTDTQYF
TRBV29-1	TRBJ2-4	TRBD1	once	TGCAGCGTTGGGACAGGGGCTTGGGCCAAAAACATTCAGTACTTC	CSVGTGAWAKNIQYF
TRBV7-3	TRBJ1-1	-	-	TGTGCCAGCAGCTCAGGGCTGAACACTGAAGCTTTCTTT	CASSSGLNTEAFF
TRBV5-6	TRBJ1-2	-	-	TGTGCCAGCAGCTTGGGGGGCGACAACTATGGCTACACCTTC	CASSLGGDNYGYTF
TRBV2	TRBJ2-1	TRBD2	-	TGTGCCAGCAGTGTTGGAGCGTTGGGGGGGAATGAGCAGTTCTTC	CASSVGALGGNEQFF
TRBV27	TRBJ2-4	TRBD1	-	TGTGCCAGCAGTTCGGGACAGGGGTTTAGCATTCAGTACTTC	CASSSGQGFSIQYF
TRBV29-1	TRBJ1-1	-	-	TGCAGCGTGAGGGACGGGCGGGGAGCTTTCTTT	CSVRDGRGAFF
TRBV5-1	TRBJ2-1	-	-	TGCGCCAGCAGCCGGCCTACTAGCTACAATGAGCAGTTCTTC	CASSRPTSYNEQFF
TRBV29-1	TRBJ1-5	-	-	TGCAGCGTTTCCGCTGGGGGGAATCAGCCCCAGCATTTT	CSVSAGGNQPQHF
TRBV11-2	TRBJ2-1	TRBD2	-	TGTGCCAGCAGCTTAGATCCCCCACTAGCGTATTACAATGAGCAGTTCTTC	CASSLDPPLAYYNEQFF
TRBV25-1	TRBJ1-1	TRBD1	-	TGTGCCGTTGCCGGGACAGGGGGAGAAGGCGCTGAAGCTTTCTTT	CAVAGTGGEGAEAFF
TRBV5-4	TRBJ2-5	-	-	TGTGCCAGCAGCCCTGGCTACAGGAGAGAGACCCAGTACTTC	CASSPGYRRETQYF
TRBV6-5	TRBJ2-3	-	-	TGTGCCAGCAGTCAATCAGGACTACGCACAGATACGCAGTATTTT	CASSQSGLRTDTQYF
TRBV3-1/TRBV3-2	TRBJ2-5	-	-	TGTGCCAGCAGCCAGACGGAGGGCCAAGAGACCCAGTACTTC	CASSQTEGQETQYF
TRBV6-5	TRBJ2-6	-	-	TGTGCCAGCAGTACAGGGTCAGGGGCCAACGTCCTGACTTTC	CASSTGSGANVLTF
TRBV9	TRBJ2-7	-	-	TGTGCCAGCAGCCCGTCTGGCGGAAGCTCCTACGAGCAGTACTTC	CASSPSGGSSYEQYF
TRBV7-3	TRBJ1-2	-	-	TGTGCCAGCAGCCCATCAGGGCGCTATGGCTACACCTTC	CASSPSGRYGYTF
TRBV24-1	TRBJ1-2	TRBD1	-	TGTGCCACCAGTGACCCCGACAGGGTTCCCCCCGATGGCTACACCTTC	CATSDPDRVPPDGYTF
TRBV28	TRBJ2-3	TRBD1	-	TGTGCCAGCAGTTTCTGGGGGACAGGAGGCACAGATACGCAGTATTTT	CASSFWGTGGTDTQYF
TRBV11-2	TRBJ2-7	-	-	TGTGCCAGCAGCTTGGGTCTTGACAGGGAGGTTAGCGAGCAGTACTTC	CASSLGLDREVSEQYF
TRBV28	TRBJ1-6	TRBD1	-	TGTGCCAGCAGTCGGCCTACAGGGGGCGGTTCACCCCTCCACTTT	CASSRPTGGGSPLHF
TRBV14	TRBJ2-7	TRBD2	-	TGTGCCAGCAGCCCGTCCGGGACTAGCTACGAGCAGTACTTC	CASSPSGTSYEQYF
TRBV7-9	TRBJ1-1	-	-	TGTGCCAGCAGCTTAGAGGCCCGCTTTCGGGGTATGAACACTGAAGCTTTCTTT	CASSLEARFRGMNTEAFF
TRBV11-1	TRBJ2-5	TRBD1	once	TGTGCCAGCAGCTTATTCGCAGGGGGTACAGAGACCCAGTACTTC	CASSLFAGGTETQYF
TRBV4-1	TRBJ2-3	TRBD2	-	TGCGCCAGCAGCCAAGATAAAAGCGGGAGGGCCGGGGCAGATACGCAGTATTTT	CASSQDKSGRAGADTQYF
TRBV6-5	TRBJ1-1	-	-	TGTGCCAGCAGGGCAAGGGGGAACACTGAAGCTTTCTTT	CASRARGNTEAFF
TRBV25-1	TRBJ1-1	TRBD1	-	TGTGCCAGCAGTCAACAGGGGCGAACTGAAGCTTTCTTT	CASSQQGRTEAFF
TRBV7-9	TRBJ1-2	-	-	TGTGCCAGCAGTTTCTACAGGGATGATGGCTACACCTTC	CASSFYRDDGYTF
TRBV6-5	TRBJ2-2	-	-	TGTGCCAGCAGTCGACCGGGTGGGGAGCTGTTTTTT	CASSRPGGELFF
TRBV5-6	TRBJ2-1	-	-	TGTGCCAGCAGCTTGGACTTCCGCTCCTACAATGAGCAGTTCTTC	CASSLDFRSYNEQFF
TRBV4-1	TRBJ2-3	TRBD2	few	TGCGCCAGCAGCCAAGAGCGGGGGAGCACAGATACGCAGTATTTT	CASSQERGSTDTQYF
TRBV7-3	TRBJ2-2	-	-	TGTGCCAGCAGCTTAGTCGGCCTCGGGGGCACCGGGGAGCTGTTTTTT	CASSLVGLGGTGELFF
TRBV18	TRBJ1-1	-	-	TGTGCCAGCTCACCAGCTGGGCAGGGAAACACTGAAGCTTTCTTT	CASSPAGQGNTEAFF
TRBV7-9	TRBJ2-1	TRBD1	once	TGTGCCAGCAGCCCAGGACAGGGGGTCAGTGAGCAGTTCTTC	CASSPGQGVSEQFF
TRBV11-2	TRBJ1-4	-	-	TGTGCCAGCAGCTCAGGCAGGGCGGGGGAAAAACTGTTTTTT	CASSSGRAGEKLFF
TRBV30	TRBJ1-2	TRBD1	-	TGTGCCTGGAGTTCTTGGACAGGGGAGGACTATGGCTACACCTTC	CAWSSWTGEDYGYTF
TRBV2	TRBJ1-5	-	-	TGTGCCAGCAGTGAACGGGGGGCAGGTAGCAATCAGCCCCAGCATTTT	CASSERGAGSNQPQHF